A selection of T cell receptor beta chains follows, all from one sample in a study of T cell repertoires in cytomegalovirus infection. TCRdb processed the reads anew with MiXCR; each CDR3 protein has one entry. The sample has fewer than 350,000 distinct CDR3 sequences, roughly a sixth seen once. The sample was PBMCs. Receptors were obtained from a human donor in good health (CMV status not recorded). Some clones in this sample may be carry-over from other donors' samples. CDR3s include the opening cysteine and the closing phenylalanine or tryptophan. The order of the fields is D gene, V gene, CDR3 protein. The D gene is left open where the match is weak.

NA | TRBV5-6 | CASSPTDTAPGNTIYF
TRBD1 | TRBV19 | CASTQGTGLSYEQYF
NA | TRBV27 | CASRFSYRANGYTF
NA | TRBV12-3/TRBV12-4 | CASSLDLGGMRVRYRTEAFF
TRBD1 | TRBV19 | CASQGGDYSNQPQHF
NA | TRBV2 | CAASYAGEAFF
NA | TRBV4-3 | CASSQVGGLMRGTQYF
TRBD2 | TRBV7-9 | CASSLSSASGGVFDEQFF
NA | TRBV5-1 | CASRQGLNTDTQYF
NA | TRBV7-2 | CASSLVSFSRTRGSNEQFF
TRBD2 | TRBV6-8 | CASSYQGLSTDTQYF
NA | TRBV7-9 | CASSARLLSTDTQYF
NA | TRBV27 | CASSSPGLTDTQYF
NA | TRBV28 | CASSLIGPGELFF
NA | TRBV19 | CASSMEGSSYNEQFF
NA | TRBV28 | CASSPDLLGDLQYF
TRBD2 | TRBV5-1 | CASSLAGLGEATDTQYF
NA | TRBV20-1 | CSAKQWLSSYEQYF
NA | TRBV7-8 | CASSSKFDSPAQPQHF
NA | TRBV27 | CASSWGDRSYEQYF
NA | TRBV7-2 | CASSFSRYSNQPQHF
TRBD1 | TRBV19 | CASSIAAGTGAYGYTF
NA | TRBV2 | CASREGYADTQYF
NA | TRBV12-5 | CASGLIGETQYF
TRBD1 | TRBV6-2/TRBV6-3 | CASSYAGQGRGETQYF
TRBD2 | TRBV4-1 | CASSQDSGGATDTQYF
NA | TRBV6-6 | CASSYSMSGGYTF
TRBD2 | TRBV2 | CASSSGLAGLEQYF
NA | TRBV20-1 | CSAAPTATPYGYTF